These T cell receptor beta chains were read from a single sample in a study of CD4 T cell repertoires in COVID-19. The data were produced by immunoSEQ multiplex PCR, yet TCRdb's version contains in-frame clones alone and is incomplete. The sample records 8,400 or so clones, less than 90% being singletons. The specimen was effector memory CD4+ T cells from blood, collected before the COVID-19 pandemic. Receptors originate from a human donor who had COVID-19. The CDR3 runs from the conserved cysteine through the conserved F or W. D genes are given only for firm matches. Clone size is shown for a subset of rows, as once, few, many or a class of expanded clone.

D,V,J,size,CDR3,DNA
TRBD1,TRBV25-1,TRBJ1-1,-,CASTPDRGLNTEAFF,TGTGCCAGCACCCCGGACAGGGGGCTTAACACTGAAGCTTTCTTT
-,TRBV19,TRBJ1-2,-,CASSDTVKHNYGYTF,TGTGCCAGTAGCGACACGGTGAAACATAACTATGGCTACACCTTC
TRBD1,TRBV6-1,TRBJ2-3,-,CASIEQGALTDTQYF,TGTGCCAGCATCGAACAGGGGGCGCTGACAGATACGCAGTATTTT
TRBD1,TRBV28,TRBJ1-1,-,CASSSQALQGAGIIAEAFF,TGTGCCAGCAGTTCCCAAGCCCTTCAGGGGGCAGGGATAATAGCTGAAGCTTTCTTT
-,TRBV19,TRBJ2-7,-,CASSRGGPYEQYF,TGTGCCAGTAGTCGAGGGGGTCCCTACGAGCAGTACTTC
TRBD1,TRBV12-5,TRBJ1-1,-,CASGLVLSGGADTEAFF,TGTGCTAGTGGTTTGGTACTTTCAGGGGGCGCGGACACTGAAGCTTTCTTT
TRBD2,TRBV5-1,TRBJ2-2,-,CASSLEPTSGRASTGELFF,TGCGCCAGCAGCTTGGAACCGACTAGCGGGAGGGCGAGCACCGGGGAGCTGTTTTTT
-,TRBV10-1,TRBJ2-7,-,CASSDSGSGEQYF,TGCGCCAGCAGTGACTCAGGGTCTGGCGAGCAGTACTTC
TRBD1,TRBV5-5,TRBJ2-7,-,CASSLVGQRLSYEQYF,TGTGCCAGCAGCTTGGTGGGACAGAGGCTCTCCTACGAGCAGTACTTC
-,TRBV27,TRBJ1-6,-,CASSLSWGGLGSPLHF,TGTGCCAGCAGTTTATCCTGGGGGGGGCTCGGTTCACCCCTCCACTTT
-,TRBV2,TRBJ1-5,-,CASSTDTNNQPQHF,TGTGCCAGCAGTACGGACACAAACAATCAGCCCCAGCATTTT
TRBD1,TRBV6-5,TRBJ1-1,-,CAVRQGKDTEAFF,TGTGCCGTGAGACAGGGAAAGGACACTGAAGCTTTCTTT
TRBD1,TRBV10-3,TRBJ1-1,-,CAISTGGTEAFF,TGTGCCATCAGCACAGGGGGCACTGAAGCTTTCTTT
TRBD2,TRBV7-3,TRBJ2-1,-,CASSLNAGGAGGWFF,TGTGCCAGCAGCTTAAATGCCGGAGGGGCGGGGGGTTGGTTCTTC
-,TRBV4-1,TRBJ2-1,-,CASSQDRVTGYNEQFF,TGCGCCAGCAGCCAAGATCGGGTCACGGGTTACAATGAGCAGTTCTTC
-,TRBV5-4,TRBJ2-5,once,CASSSGQQETQYF,TGTGCCAGCAGCTCGGGTCAACAAGAGACCCAGTACTTC
-,TRBV6-5,TRBJ1-2,-,CASSESPDFYGYTF,TGTGCCAGCAGTGAGTCTCCAGACTTCTATGGCTACACCTTC
-,TRBV5-1,TRBJ2-3,-,CASIEGDLSTDTQYF,TGCGCCAGCATCGAGGGGGACCTTAGCACAGATACGCAGTATTTT
TRBD2,TRBV7-3,TRBJ2-1,once,CASSKTSGGYNEQFF,TGTGCCAGCAGCAAGACTAGCGGGGGTTACAATGAGCAGTTCTTC
-,TRBV6-5,TRBJ1-2,-,CASSYRATGLDGYTF,TGTGCCAGCAGTTATCGGGCGACGGGACTGGATGGCTACACCTTC
TRBD2,TRBV5-1,TRBJ2-7,-,CASKAGESYEQYF,TGCGCCAGCAAGGCGGGGGAATCCTACGAGCAGTACTTC
TRBD2,TRBV19,TRBJ2-7,-,CASSSGLAAYEQYF,TGTGCCAGTAGTTCCGGACTAGCAGCCTACGAGCAGTACTTC
TRBD2,TRBV30,TRBJ2-5,-,CAWSGSSGSFGGTQYF,TGTGCCTGGAGTGGTTCTAGCGGGAGCTTCGGGGGGACCCAGTACTTC
TRBD2,TRBV7-9,TRBJ2-1,-,CASSLARGGGVNNEQFF,TGTGCCAGCAGCTTAGCTAGAGGCGGGGGGGTCAACAATGAGCAGTTCTTC
TRBD2,TRBV10-2,TRBJ2-1,-,CASWGGDNEQFF,TGCGCCAGCTGGGGGGGGGACAATGAGCAGTTCTTC
-,TRBV6-1,TRBJ1-5,medium-sized,CASSEDRQRDQPQHF,TGTGCCAGCAGTGAAGATAGGCAGAGGGATCAGCCCCAGCATTTT
TRBD1,TRBV19,TRBJ1-2,-,CASTPDRGFYGYTF,TGTGCCAGTACCCCAGACAGGGGCTTCTATGGCTACACCTTC
-,TRBV6-4,TRBJ1-5,-,CASAIDQPQHF,TGTGCCAGCGCGATAGATCAGCCCCAGCATTTT
TRBD1,TRBV10-3,TRBJ1-5,-,CAISDTGGGQPQHF,TGTGCCATCAGTGATACAGGGGGAGGTCAGCCCCAGCATTTT
-,TRBV19,TRBJ2-3,-,CASSSRGPSTDTQYF,TGTGCCAGTAGTTCGCGGGGGCCTAGCACAGATACGCAGTATTTT
-,TRBV29-1,TRBJ1-2,-,CSGRGSSGDGYTF,TGCAGCGGCAGAGGTAGTAGCGGCGACGGCTACACCTTC
-,TRBV5-1,TRBJ1-5,once,CASSYGLENQPQHF,TGCGCCAGCAGCTATGGACTGGAAAATCAGCCCCAGCATTTT